This TCR beta chain originates from a study of T-cell memory formation after mild COVID-19. Whole-study results and caveats: Pre-infection memory carried some responding clones, suggesting that cross-reactive memory joined. Later expanders leaned toward CD4+, whereas clones contracting from day 15 to 85 were balanced CD4/CD8.

From 5'RACE with constant-segment primers came TCR alpha and TCR beta cDNA libraries that carried sample barcodes and UMIs. One entry per CDR3 protein results from TCRdb running MiXCR on the 5' RACE reads. The sample shows 300,000 to 400,000 distinct CDR3 sequences, around 27% of them seen only once. This clonotype was counted ten times or more. The target antigen is unknown. The germline V and J ends were trimmed by 1 base and 3 bases, with 4 bases remaining between them. There are 12 residues in the CDR3. CDR1 MGHDK and CDR2 SYGVNS come from the germline V gene. The sequenced sample was PBMCs or a T cell subset sorted from them (not recorded which). The J gene is TRBJ2-7, the V gene TRBV25-1; no clear D. The receptor's source is an adult woman who had mild COVID-19 (a few samples of this study predate the infection). Cell type and time point are not known. The CDR3 here is CASSEFGYEQYF. The CDR3 bases are TGTGCCAGCAGTGAATTTGGCTACGAGCAGTACTTC.